Listed below are T cell receptor beta chains from one sample, sequenced in a study of CD8+ T cells in alopecia areata. The table came from immunoSEQ multiplex PCR; TCRdb's copy has only in-frame clones and leaves some out. The sample carries around 140,000 clones, 45% to 60% recorded once. Sequencing used CD4+ T cells sorted from blood. The receptors come from a human donor with alopecia areata. Both conserved end residues are part of each CDR3. Fields, in order: CDR3 DNA, CDR3 protein, D gene, V gene, clone size, J gene. D genes are given only for firm matches. Where a row states a size, it is once, few, many or the class of an expanded clone; other rows omit it.

CDR3nt: TGTGCCAGCAACCAAGAAATACGGTCCTACGAGCAGTACTTC
CDR3aa: CASNQEIRSYEQYF
d_gene: NA
v_gene: TRBV2
abundance: NA
j_gene: TRBJ2-7

CDR3nt: TGTGCCAGCAGCTACAGCCATCCAGCGGGAGGGAGATCCTACGAGCAGTACTTC
CDR3aa: CASSYSHPAGGRSYEQYF
d_gene: TRBD2
v_gene: TRBV11-2
abundance: NA
j_gene: TRBJ2-7

CDR3nt: TGTGCCTGGACCCCGCTAGCGGGAGTAGGAGAGCAGTTCTTC
CDR3aa: CAWTPLAGVGEQFF
d_gene: TRBD2
v_gene: TRBV30
abundance: NA
j_gene: TRBJ2-1

CDR3nt: TGTGCCAGCAGTAGTTCCAGGGGGCCCAATCAGCCCCAGCATTTT
CDR3aa: CASSSSRGPNQPQHF
d_gene: TRBD1
v_gene: TRBV27
abundance: NA
j_gene: TRBJ1-5

CDR3nt: TGTGCCAGCAGCGTAGACAGGGGACGAAATGAGCAGTTCTTC
CDR3aa: CASSVDRGRNEQFF
d_gene: TRBD1
v_gene: TRBV9
abundance: NA
j_gene: TRBJ2-1

CDR3nt: TGTGCCAGCAGCATCGGGACGCCCAATGAGCAGTTCTTC
CDR3aa: CASSIGTPNEQFF
d_gene: NA
v_gene: TRBV7-2
abundance: few
j_gene: TRBJ2-1

CDR3nt: TGTGCCAGCAGACAACAAGAGACCCAGTACTTC
CDR3aa: CASRQQETQYF
d_gene: NA
v_gene: TRBV2
abundance: NA
j_gene: TRBJ2-5

CDR3nt: TGCAGCGTTAACCCCTTGAGGTCAGATACGCAGTATTTT
CDR3aa: CSVNPLRSDTQYF
d_gene: NA
v_gene: TRBV29-1
abundance: few
j_gene: TRBJ2-3

CDR3nt: TGTGCCTGGACCCCCCAGACCAGGTACGAGCAGTACTTC
CDR3aa: CAWTPQTRYEQYF
d_gene: NA
v_gene: TRBV30
abundance: few
j_gene: TRBJ2-7

CDR3nt: TGTGCCTGGAGTGTGGGAGACGGTAGGCCCCAGCATTTT
CDR3aa: CAWSVGDGRPQHF
d_gene: NA
v_gene: TRBV30
abundance: NA
j_gene: TRBJ1-5

CDR3nt: TGTGCCAGCAGCTCAAGACTAGCGGAGGGGGAGACCCAGTACTTC
CDR3aa: CASSSRLAEGETQYF
d_gene: TRBD2
v_gene: TRBV5-4
abundance: once
j_gene: TRBJ2-5

CDR3nt: TGCAGCGTTTCCGGGAGAGTGCACACAGATACGCAGTATTTT
CDR3aa: CSVSGRVHTDTQYF
d_gene: NA
v_gene: TRBV29-1
abundance: few
j_gene: TRBJ2-3

CDR3nt: TGCAGCGCCCTGACAGGGATCACTGAAGCTTTCTTT
CDR3aa: CSALTGITEAFF
d_gene: TRBD1
v_gene: TRBV29-1
abundance: few
j_gene: TRBJ1-1

CDR3nt: TGCAGCGTGGCTAGACAGGGGGGCGAAGCTTTCTTT
CDR3aa: CSVARQGGEAFF
d_gene: TRBD1
v_gene: TRBV29-1
abundance: NA
j_gene: TRBJ1-1

CDR3nt: TGCAGCGTTGAAAAGCATAATTTGGGGGATGGCTACACCTTC
CDR3aa: CSVEKHNLGDGYTF
d_gene: NA
v_gene: TRBV29-1
abundance: once
j_gene: TRBJ1-2

CDR3nt: TGTGCCAGCAGTCCCTGGCTAGCGGGAGTGGAGACCCAGTACTTC
CDR3aa: CASSPWLAGVETQYF
d_gene: TRBD2
v_gene: TRBV27
abundance: NA
j_gene: TRBJ2-5

CDR3nt: TGCAGCGTCGTTAGTTTGTTAGAAGCTTTCTTT
CDR3aa: CSVVSLLEAFF
d_gene: NA
v_gene: TRBV29-1
abundance: NA
j_gene: TRBJ1-1

CDR3nt: TGCAGCGTTGTTTACGGGAGCGGCTACGAGCAGTACTTC
CDR3aa: CSVVYGSGYEQYF
d_gene: NA
v_gene: TRBV29-1
abundance: NA
j_gene: TRBJ2-7

CDR3nt: TGTGCCAGCAGCTTCTCCGGTTACGAGCAGTACTTC
CDR3aa: CASSFSGYEQYF
d_gene: NA
v_gene: TRBV5-6
abundance: once
j_gene: TRBJ2-7

CDR3nt: TGTGCCAGCAGCCCCCGGGGACAGAGCAATCAGCCCCAGCATTTT
CDR3aa: CASSPRGQSNQPQHF
d_gene: TRBD1
v_gene: TRBV9
abundance: NA
j_gene: TRBJ1-5

CDR3nt: TGCAGCGTTTCGCTGACAGGGTCGACGGAGACCCAGTACTTC
CDR3aa: CSVSLTGSTETQYF
d_gene: TRBD1
v_gene: TRBV29-1
abundance: few
j_gene: TRBJ2-5

CDR3nt: TGCAGCGTCGGGACAGCGAATGAAAAACTGTTTTTT
CDR3aa: CSVGTANEKLFF
d_gene: TRBD1
v_gene: TRBV29-1
abundance: NA
j_gene: TRBJ1-4

CDR3nt: TGTGCCAGCAGTTTAAGTCTAGCGGGAGCCACGGGGGAGACCCAGTACTTC
CDR3aa: CASSLSLAGATGETQYF
d_gene: TRBD2
v_gene: TRBV27
abundance: NA
j_gene: TRBJ2-5

CDR3nt: TGCAGCGTTGGGACAGCACAAGAGACCCAGTACTTC
CDR3aa: CSVGTAQETQYF
d_gene: NA
v_gene: TRBV29-1
abundance: NA
j_gene: TRBJ2-5

CDR3nt: TGCGCCAGCAGCTGGACTAGCGGGAGGGTCGAGCAGTACTTC
CDR3aa: CASSWTSGRVEQYF
d_gene: TRBD2
v_gene: TRBV5-1
abundance: NA
j_gene: TRBJ2-7

CDR3nt: TGTGCCAGCAGCGTAGGACAGGGGGCTGGCGAGCAGTACTTC
CDR3aa: CASSVGQGAGEQYF
d_gene: TRBD1
v_gene: TRBV9
abundance: NA
j_gene: TRBJ2-7

CDR3nt: TGTGCCTGGAGTGGCGGGGTTTTTGGCTTCGTGGGACAAGAGACCCAGTACTTC
CDR3aa: CAWSGGVFGFVGQETQYF
d_gene: NA
v_gene: TRBV30
abundance: NA
j_gene: TRBJ2-5

CDR3nt: TGTGCCAGCCAGAGTGGAGCCGGGGAGCTGTTTTTT
CDR3aa: CASQSGAGELFF
d_gene: NA
v_gene: TRBV11-2
abundance: NA
j_gene: TRBJ2-2

CDR3nt: TGCAGCGCCCGGACTAGCGGGAGTAGGTCCGATGAGCAGTTCTTC
CDR3aa: CSARTSGSRSDEQFF
d_gene: TRBD2
v_gene: TRBV29-1
abundance: NA
j_gene: TRBJ2-1

CDR3nt: TGTGCCACCCGAGGGGAGAGCTCCTACGAGCAGTACTTC
CDR3aa: CATRGESSYEQYF
d_gene: NA
v_gene: TRBV28
abundance: NA
j_gene: TRBJ2-7

CDR3nt: TGTGCCAGCAGCTTACCCGGGACAGGGCTCTTTCGTCAGCCCCAGCATTTT
CDR3aa: CASSLPGTGLFRQPQHF
d_gene: TRBD1
v_gene: TRBV7-8
abundance: NA
j_gene: TRBJ1-5

CDR3nt: TGCAGCACCCAACAGGGGGATACGCAGTATTTT
CDR3aa: CSTQQGDTQYF
d_gene: TRBD1
v_gene: TRBV29-1
abundance: NA
j_gene: TRBJ2-3

CDR3nt: TGTGCCAGCTCACCACCGGTGGCCCGGGAGACCCAGTACTTC
CDR3aa: CASSPPVARETQYF
d_gene: NA
v_gene: TRBV18
abundance: once
j_gene: TRBJ2-5

CDR3nt: TGCAGCGTTGAAGGCAGGGCGTCGAGCGAGCAGTACTTC
CDR3aa: CSVEGRASSEQYF
d_gene: NA
v_gene: TRBV29-1
abundance: NA
j_gene: TRBJ2-7

CDR3nt: TGTGCCAGCTCACCACAGGGAAATGGCTACACCTTC
CDR3aa: CASSPQGNGYTF
d_gene: NA
v_gene: TRBV18
abundance: few
j_gene: TRBJ1-2

CDR3nt: TGTGCCAGCAGCCCAAGCCCTCCCGGGGAGCTGTTTTTT
CDR3aa: CASSPSPPGELFF
d_gene: NA
v_gene: TRBV7-3
abundance: few
j_gene: TRBJ2-2

CDR3nt: TGTGCCAGCAGTGCACGCCTGGACAGCTACGAGCAGTACTTC
CDR3aa: CASSARLDSYEQYF
d_gene: NA
v_gene: TRBV2
abundance: NA
j_gene: TRBJ2-7

CDR3nt: TGCGCCAGCAGCTTTGACGGAACCTCCTACGAGCAGTACTTC
CDR3aa: CASSFDGTSYEQYF
d_gene: NA
v_gene: TRBV5-1
abundance: once
j_gene: TRBJ2-7

CDR3nt: TGCAGCGCTCGGGTGGACAGGCAGTTCTTC
CDR3aa: CSARVDRQFF
d_gene: NA
v_gene: TRBV29-1
abundance: NA
j_gene: TRBJ2-1